This TCR beta chain was found in a study of blood T cells in healthy people across ages. For the second PCR, which ran for 7 to 11 cycles, a sample-barcoded 5' primer and a J-beta primer mix were used. One entry per CDR3 protein results from TCRdb running MiXCR on the 5' RACE reads. The sample consists of approximately 1.5 million distinct CDR3 sequences, approximately 32% of them appearing once. The CDR3 spans 14 residues. Germline CDR1 and CDR2: LNHNV and YYDKDF (reference sequence). Trimming cost V 5 bases and J 5 bases, with 16 bases left between them. This clonotype was observed many times. The sequence was collected from a woman in her 30s in good health. Material for sequencing was blood. The J gene is TRBJ2-7, the V gene TRBV15, with D possibly being TRBD1 or TRBD2 (7 bases each). The CDR3 loop reads CATSPRGDRDEQYF. In DNA, the CDR3 is TGTGCCACCAGCCCCCGGGGGGACAGAGACGAGCAGTACTTC.